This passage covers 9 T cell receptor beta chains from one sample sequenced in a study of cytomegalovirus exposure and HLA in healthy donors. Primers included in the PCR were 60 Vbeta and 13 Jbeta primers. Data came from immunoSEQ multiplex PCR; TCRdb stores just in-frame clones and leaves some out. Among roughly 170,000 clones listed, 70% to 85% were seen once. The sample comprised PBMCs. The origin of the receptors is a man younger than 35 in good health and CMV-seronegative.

The CDR3 region is CASSSRQGATNEKLFF. The CDR3, as DNA: TGTGCCAGCAGCTCCCGACAGGGAGCAACTAATGAAAAACTGTTTTTT. The V gene is TRBV7-6, the J gene TRBJ1-4, with TRBD1 matching 7 bases. V gave up 4 bases and J gave up 0 bases; unmatched junction bases: 5. This CDR3 has 16 amino acids. The V gene's germline CDR1 is SGHVS and CDR2 FNYEAQ. Based on the CDR3 plus reference TRBV7-6 and TRBJ1-4, the full variable domain is GAGVSQSPRYKVTKRGQDVALRCDPISGHVSLYWYRQALGQGPEFLTYFNYEAQQDKSGLPNDRFSAERPEGSISTLTIQRTEQRDSAMYRCASSSRQGATNEKLFFGSGTQLSVL.

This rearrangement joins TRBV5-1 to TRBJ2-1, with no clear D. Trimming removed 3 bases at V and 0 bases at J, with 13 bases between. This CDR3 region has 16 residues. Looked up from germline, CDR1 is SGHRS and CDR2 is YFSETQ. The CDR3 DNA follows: TGCGCCAGCAGCTCCTTCCTAAGGAGCTCCTACAATGAGCAGTTCTTC. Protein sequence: CASSSFLRSSYNEQFF.

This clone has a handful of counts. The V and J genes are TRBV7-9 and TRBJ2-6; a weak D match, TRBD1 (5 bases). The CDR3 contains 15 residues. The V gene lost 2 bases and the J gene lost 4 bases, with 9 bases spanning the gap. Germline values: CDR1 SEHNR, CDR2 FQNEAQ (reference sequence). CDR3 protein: CASSLPGSGANVLTF. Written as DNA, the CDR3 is TGTGCCAGCAGCTTACCAGGGTCCGGGGCCAACGTCCTGACTTTC. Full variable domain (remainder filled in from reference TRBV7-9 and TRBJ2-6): DTGVSQNPRHKITKRGQNVTFRCDPISEHNRLYWYRQTLGQGPEFLTYFQNEAQLEKSRLLSDRFSAERPKGSFSTLEIQRTEQGDSAMYLCASSLPGSGANVLTFGAGSRLTVL.

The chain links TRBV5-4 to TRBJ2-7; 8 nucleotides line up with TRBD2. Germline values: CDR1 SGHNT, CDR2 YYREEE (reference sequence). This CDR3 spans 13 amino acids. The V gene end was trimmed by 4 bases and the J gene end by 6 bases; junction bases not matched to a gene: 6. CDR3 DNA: TGTGCCAGCAGCCAGGGCGGGGGGTTCGAGCAGTACTTC. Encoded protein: CASSQGGGFEQYF. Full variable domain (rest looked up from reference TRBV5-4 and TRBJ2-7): ETGVTQSPTHLIKTRGQQVTLRCSSQSGHNTVSWYQQALGQGPQFIFQYYREEENGRGNFPPRFSGLQFPNYSSELNVNALELDDSALYLCASSQGGGFEQYFGPGTRLTVT.

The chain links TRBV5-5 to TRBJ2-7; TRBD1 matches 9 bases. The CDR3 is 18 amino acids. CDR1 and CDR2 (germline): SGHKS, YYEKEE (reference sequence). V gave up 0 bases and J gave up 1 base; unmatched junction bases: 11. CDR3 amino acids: CASSLGPGNRGLSYEQYF. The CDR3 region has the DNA TGTGCCAGCAGCTTGGGACCAGGAAACAGGGGGCTATCCTACGAGCAGTACTTC.

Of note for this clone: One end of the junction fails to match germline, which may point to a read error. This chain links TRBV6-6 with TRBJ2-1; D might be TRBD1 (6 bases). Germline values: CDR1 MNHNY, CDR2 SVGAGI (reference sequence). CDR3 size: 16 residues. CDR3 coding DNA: TGTGCCAGCAGCTACTCTTGGCCTCCCTCAGGGGATGAGCAGTTCTTC. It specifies CASSYSWPPSGDEQFF.

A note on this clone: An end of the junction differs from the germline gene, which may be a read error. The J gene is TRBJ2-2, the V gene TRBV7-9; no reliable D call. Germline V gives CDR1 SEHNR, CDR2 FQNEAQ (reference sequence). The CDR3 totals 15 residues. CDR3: CASTLQLGNTGELFF. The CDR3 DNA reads TGTGCCAGCACCTTACAACTTGGGAACACCGGGGAGCTGTTTTTT. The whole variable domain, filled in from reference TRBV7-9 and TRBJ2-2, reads DTGVSQNPRHKITKRGQNVTFRCDPISEHNRLYWYRQTLGQGPEFLTYFQNEAQLEKSRLLSDRFSAERPKGSFSTLEIQRTEQGDSAMYLCASTLQLGNTGELFFGEGSRLTVL.

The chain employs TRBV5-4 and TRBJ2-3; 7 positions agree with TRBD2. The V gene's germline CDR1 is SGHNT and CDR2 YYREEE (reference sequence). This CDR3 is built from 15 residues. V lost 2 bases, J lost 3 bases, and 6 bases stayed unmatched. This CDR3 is CASSLGLAVTDTQYF. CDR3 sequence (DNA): TGTGCCAGCAGCTTAGGGCTAGCGGTTACAGATACGCAGTATTTT.

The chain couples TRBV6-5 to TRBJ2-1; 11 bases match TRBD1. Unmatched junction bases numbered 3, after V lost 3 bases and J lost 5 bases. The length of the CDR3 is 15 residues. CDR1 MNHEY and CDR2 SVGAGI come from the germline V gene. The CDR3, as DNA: TGTGCCAGCAGTTATGTGGACAGGGGGCACAATGAGCAGTTCTTC. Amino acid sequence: CASSYVDRGHNEQFF.